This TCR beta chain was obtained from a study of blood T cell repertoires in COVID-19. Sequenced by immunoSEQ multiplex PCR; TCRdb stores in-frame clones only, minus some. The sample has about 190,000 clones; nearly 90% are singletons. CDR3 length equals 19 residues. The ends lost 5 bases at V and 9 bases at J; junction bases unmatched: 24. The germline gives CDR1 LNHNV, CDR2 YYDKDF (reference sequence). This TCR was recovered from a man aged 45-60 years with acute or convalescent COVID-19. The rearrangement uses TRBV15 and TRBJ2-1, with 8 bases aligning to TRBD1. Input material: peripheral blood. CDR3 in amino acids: CATSHRQGLGSVRGSEQFF. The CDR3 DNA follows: TGTGCCACCAGCCATAGACAGGGGTTAGGTAGCGTAAGGGGGAGTGAGCAGTTCTTC.